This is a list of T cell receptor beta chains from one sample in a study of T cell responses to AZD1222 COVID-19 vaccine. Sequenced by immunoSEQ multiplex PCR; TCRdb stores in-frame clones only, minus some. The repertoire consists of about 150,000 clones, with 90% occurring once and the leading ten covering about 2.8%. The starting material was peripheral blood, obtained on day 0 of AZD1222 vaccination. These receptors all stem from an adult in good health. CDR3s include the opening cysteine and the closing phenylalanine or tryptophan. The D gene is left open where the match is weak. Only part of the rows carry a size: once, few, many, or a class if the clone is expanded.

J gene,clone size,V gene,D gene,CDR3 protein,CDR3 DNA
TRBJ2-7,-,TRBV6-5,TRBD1,CASSYRDRGSYEQYF,TGTGCCAGCAGTTACAGGGACAGGGGCTCCTACGAGCAGTACTTC
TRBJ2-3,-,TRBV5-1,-,CASSQSTGAQDTQYF,TGCGCCAGCAGCCAAAGTACCGGGGCCCAAGATACGCAGTATTTT
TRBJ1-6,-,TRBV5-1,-,CASSPDKNNSPLHF,TGCGCCAGCAGCCCGGACAAGAATAATTCACCCCTCCACTTT
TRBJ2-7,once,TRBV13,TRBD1,CASSLGTGGWYEQYF,TGTGCCAGCAGCTTAGGGACAGGGGGCTGGTACGAGCAGTACTTC
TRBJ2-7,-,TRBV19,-,CASSMAQRYYEQYF,TGTGCCAGTAGTATGGCACAGAGATACTACGAGCAGTACTTC
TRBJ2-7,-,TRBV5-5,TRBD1,CASSFTGTGKDEQYF,TGTGCCAGCAGCTTTACCGGGACAGGGAAGGACGAGCAGTACTTC
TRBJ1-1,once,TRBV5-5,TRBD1,CASSFAAGGTEAFF,TGTGCCAGCAGCTTCGCTGCAGGGGGCACTGAAGCTTTCTTT
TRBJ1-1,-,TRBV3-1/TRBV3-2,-,CASSSPGAGTEAFF,TGTGCCAGCAGCTCGCCGGGGGCCGGCACTGAAGCTTTCTTT
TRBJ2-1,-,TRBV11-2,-,CASSRTGDSYNEQFF,TGTGCCAGCAGCCGAACGGGGGATTCCTACAATGAGCAGTTCTTC
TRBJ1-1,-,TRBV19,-,CASRWAGEAFF,TGTGCCAGTAGGTGGGCAGGTGAAGCTTTCTTT
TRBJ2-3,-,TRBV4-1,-,CASSQTELPGGTQYF,TGCGCCAGCAGCCAGACAGAACTCCCCGGGGGTACGCAGTATTTT
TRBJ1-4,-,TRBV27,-,CASSLTEGSEKLFF,TGTGCCAGCAGTTTAACAGAAGGGAGTGAAAAACTGTTTTTT
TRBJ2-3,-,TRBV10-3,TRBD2,CAISYLAASTDTQYF,TGTGCCATCAGTTATCTAGCGGCTAGCACAGATACGCAGTATTTT
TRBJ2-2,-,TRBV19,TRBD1,CASSPQGAGTGELFF,TGTGCCAGTAGCCCCCAGGGGGCGGGAACCGGGGAGCTGTTTTTT
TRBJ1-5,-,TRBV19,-,CASSSWINQPQHF,TGTGCCAGTTCGTCGTGGATTAATCAGCCCCAGCATTTT
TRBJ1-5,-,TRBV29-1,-,CSVDGGPLPPQPQHF,TGCAGCGTTGACGGGGGACCCCTCCCCCCGCAGCCCCAGCATTTT
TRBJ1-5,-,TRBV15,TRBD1,CATSGGTEGVMRPQHF,TGTGCCACCAGCGGAGGGACAGAAGGGGTAATGCGGCCCCAGCATTTT
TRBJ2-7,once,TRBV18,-,CASSRNRVVEDEQYF,TGTGCCAGCTCGAGAAACAGGGTCGTTGAGGACGAGCAGTACTTC
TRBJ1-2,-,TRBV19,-,CASSSGGVLYGYTF,TGTGCCAGTAGTAGTGGAGGGGTACTTTATGGCTACACCTTC
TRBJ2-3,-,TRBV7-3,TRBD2,CASSPLGAGGPTDTQYF,TGTGCCAGCAGCCCCCTGGGAGCGGGGGGGCCCACAGATACGCAGTATTTT
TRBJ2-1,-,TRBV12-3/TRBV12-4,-,CASSLQEYNEQFF,TGTGCCAGCAGTTTACAGGAATACAATGAGCAGTTCTTC
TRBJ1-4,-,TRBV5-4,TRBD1,CASRSGQQTNEKLFF,TGTGCCAGCAGATCGGGACAGCAAACTAATGAAAAACTGTTTTTT
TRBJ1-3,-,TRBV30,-,CAWNPPSGNTIYF,TGTGCCTGGAACCCTCCATCTGGAAACACCATATATTTT
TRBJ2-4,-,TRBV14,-,CASIYAIQLTPPGSFSKNIQYF,TGTGCCAGCATTTATGCGATCCAACTAACCCCCCCCGGAAGTTTTTCCAAAAACATTCAGTACTTC